Below are 24 T cell receptor beta chains sequenced from a single sample in a study of PD-L1 blockade in urothelial cancer. Sequencing was performed with immunoSEQ multiplex PCR; in TCRdb, only in-frame clones are kept and a portion is missing. This table holds more than 45,000 clones, more than 75% found once. The time point: peripheral blood 6 weeks after treatment start. This specimen was PBMCs, taken around atezolizumab (anti-PD-L1) treatment. All receptors derive from a man between 60 and 70 years old with urothelial cancer.

The genes are TRBV29-1 and TRBJ2-5; 7 bases match TRBD1. V lost 2 bases, J lost 2 bases, and 20 bases stayed unmatched. This CDR3 is built from 19 residues. In germline, CDR1 is SQVTM, CDR2 ANQGSEA. The CDR3 loop is CSVEYNPPRGRQGQETQYF. DNA for the CDR3: TGCAGCGTTGAATATAATCCCCCCCGAGGCAGACAGGGTCAAGAGACCCAGTACTTC.

The chain has TRBV29-1 and TRBJ2-3, with 12 positions matching TRBD1. Germline V gives CDR1 SQVTM, CDR2 ANQGSEA. The CDR3 contains 13 residues. J gave up 6 bases and V 7 bases, and 5 bases lay outside the gene matches. This CDR3 reads CSAPGQGADTQYF. The DNA of the CDR3 is TGCAGCGCTCCGGGACAGGGGGCTGATACGCAGTATTTT.

V and J are TRBV18 and TRBJ1-3, with 7 nucleotides matching TRBD1. The V and J ends lost 3 bases and 0 bases, in that order; junction bases with no gene match: 11. The germline gives CDR1 KGHSH, CDR2 LQKENI. The CDR3 sequence is 18 residues long. CDR3: CASSPRLQQGFSGNTIYF. The CDR3 bases are TGTGCCAGCTCACCGCGATTGCAACAGGGGTTCTCTGGAAACACCATATATTTT. Supplemented by reference TRBV18 and TRBJ1-3, the full variable domain reads NAGVMQNPRHLVRRRGQEARLRCSPMKGHSHVYWYRQLPEEGLKFMVYLQKENIIDESGMPKERFSAEFPKEGPSILRIQQVVRGDSAAYFCASSPRLQQGFSGNTIYFGEGSWLTVV.

The J gene is TRBJ2-1, the V gene TRBV5-4, with D possibly matching TRBD2 (5 bases). Germline lookup yields CDR1 SGHNT and CDR2 YYREEE (reference sequence). The CDR3 has 15 residues. Deletions cut 0 bases from V and 6 bases from J, with 13 bases between. The CDR3 is CASSLGRGDLNEQFF. The CDR3 DNA follows: TGTGCCAGCAGCTTGGGACGGGGAGATCTCAATGAGCAGTTCTTC.

This clone was picked up a small number of times. The V and J genes are TRBV18 and TRBJ2-1; a possible D gene is TRBD2 (5 bases). Germline values: CDR1 KGHSH, CDR2 LQKENI. V lost 3 bases, J lost 4 bases, and 13 bases lay in between. The CDR3 consists of 15 residues. The CDR3 here is CASSPLLARYNEQFF. CDR3 coding DNA: TGTGCCAGCTCACCGCTCCTAGCACGGTACAATGAGCAGTTCTTC.

The chain has TRBV19 and TRBJ2-5; 10 bases map to TRBD2. The CDR3 sequence is 15 residues long. Germline V lookup: CDR1 LNHDA, CDR2 SQIVND (reference sequence). J was trimmed by 4 bases and V by 8 bases; bases with no gene match: 10. CDR3: CASGPKAGGRETQYF. The DNA for the CDR3 is TGTGCCAGTGGGCCTAAAGCGGGGGGGCGAGAGACCCAGTACTTC.

This sequence joins TRBV4-1 and TRBJ2-7; 9 bases align to TRBD2. The CDR3 loop spans 17 amino acids. Germline values: CDR1 MGHRA, CDR2 YSYEKL. After removal of 0 bases from V and 3 bases from J, the junction contained 9 bases not matched to a gene. The CDR3 sequence is CASSQDILAGRVYEQYF. The CDR3 DNA sequence: TGCGCCAGCAGCCAAGATATCCTAGCGGGGAGGGTCTACGAGCAGTACTTC.

This chain connects TRBV5-4 to TRBJ2-2; 9 bases match TRBD1. The CDR3 length is 14 residues. Per the germline V gene, CDR1 is SGHNT and CDR2 is YYREEE (reference sequence). V lost 4 bases to trimming and J lost 4 bases; unmatched junction nucleotides: 2. This chain's CDR3 is CASSTGGGTGELFF. The DNA of the CDR3 is TGTGCCAGCAGCACAGGGGGCGGCACCGGGGAGCTGTTTTTT.

The CDR3 protein is CATSARGGTGSLSPLHF. The CDR3 nucleotides read TGTGCCACCAGCGCGCGCGGGGGGACAGGGAGCTTATCACCCCTCCACTTT. The chain carries TRBV15 and TRBJ1-6; 9 positions agree with TRBD1. Germline CDR1 reads LNHNV; CDR2 reads YYDKDF (reference sequence). V was clipped by 5 bases and J by 10 bases; unmatched bases: 15. The CDR3 is made up of 17 amino acids.

The genes are TRBV5-5 and TRBJ2-5, with TRBD2 identical over 11 bases. This CDR3 region has 17 residues. Germline CDR1 reads SGHKS; CDR2 reads YYEKEE (reference sequence). V trimming: 1 base; J trimming: 2 bases; junction bases outside the gene matches: 7. The CDR3 nucleotides are TGTGCCAGCAGCTTGTCTCCGACTAGCGGGGCACAAGAGACCCAGTACTTC. Translating gives CASSLSPTSGAQETQYF.

The V gene is TRBV5-1, the J gene TRBJ1-2, with TRBD1 matching 7 bases. V lost 0 bases to trimming and J lost 2 bases; unmatched junction nucleotides: 7. The CDR3 runs to 16 residues. The germline gives CDR1 SGHRS, CDR2 YFSETQ. The CDR3, as DNA: TGCGCCAGCAGCTTGGAAGAGGGGACAGCAAACTATGGCTACACCTTC. Translating it yields CASSLEEGTANYGYTF. The full variable domain, its missing parts supplied by reference TRBV5-1 and TRBJ1-2, is KAGVTQTPRYLIKTRGQQVTLSCSPISGHRSVSWYQQTPGQGLQFLFEYFSETQRNKGNFPGRFSGRQFSNSRSEMNVSTLELGDSALYLCASSLEEGTANYGYTFGSGTRLTVV.

This chain uses TRBV20-1 with TRBJ2-3; the D gene is possibly TRBD2 (5 bases). Deletions cut 6 bases from V and 5 bases from J, with 9 bases between. Germline CDR1 is DFQATT and CDR2 is SNEGSKA (reference sequence). This CDR3 is built from 11 residues. CDR3 protein: CSALALDTQYF. The CDR3 DNA reads as TGCAGTGCCCTAGCATTAGATACGCAGTATTTT.

In DNA, the CDR3 is TGTGCCAGCAGTTACGGGCACGCTTCCTACAATGAGCAGTTCTTC. Its protein is CASSYGHASYNEQFF. This rearrangement joins TRBV6-5 to TRBJ2-1, with no clear D. Looked up from germline, CDR1 is MNHEY and CDR2 is SVGAGI. The V and J ends lost 2 bases and 1 base respectively, with 9 bases between them. This CDR3 spans 15 amino acids.

The V call is TRBV10-3, the J call TRBJ2-7, with a possible D match to TRBD2 (5 bases). V dropped 4 bases and J dropped 6 bases, with 22 bases sitting between them. Germline V gene lookup returns CDR1 ENHRY and CDR2 SYGVKD. The CDR3 extends over 16 amino acids. The CDR3 DNA is TGTGCCATCAGTGGGGGTATTTTACGCTCGGGGAGCGAGCAGTACTTC. Amino acid sequence: CAISGGILRSGSEQYF.

The chain recombines TRBV15 with TRBJ1-2; 7 bases line up with TRBD1. The CDR3 extends over 14 amino acids. Trimming removed 0 bases from V and 2 bases from J; junction bases left unmatched: 0. Germline CDR1 reads LNHNV; CDR2 reads YYDKDF (reference sequence). CDR3 coding DNA: TGTGCCACCAGCAGAGAACAGGGGAACTATGGCTACACCTTC. As protein: CATSREQGNYGYTF.

The chain combines TRBV4-2 with TRBJ1-2; D call uncertain. From germline, CDR1 is LGHNA and CDR2 YNFKEQ. CDR3 length equals 12 residues. Trimming took 0 bases from V and 5 from J, leaving 4 bases between them. Here the CDR3 reads CASSQESYGYTF. CDR3 in DNA: TGTGCCAGCAGCCAAGAGTCTTATGGCTACACCTTC.

The J gene is TRBJ2-3, the V gene TRBV10-3; 14 bases match TRBD2. CDR3 length: 16 amino acids. V trimming: 6 bases; J trimming: 2 bases; junction bases outside the gene matches: 4. Per the germline V gene, CDR1 is ENHRY and CDR2 is SYGVKD. CDR3 sequence (DNA): TGTGCCATCAGCCTGGGACTAGCGGGGGACACAGATACGCAGTATTTT. It translates to CAISLGLAGDTDTQYF.

This chain connects TRBV30 to TRBJ2-1; 11 bases map to TRBD2. Unmatched junction bases numbered 7, after V lost 0 bases and J lost 9 bases. Germline-derived CDR1 and CDR2 are GTSNPN and SVGIG (reference sequence). CDR3 size: 15 residues. The chain's CDR3 is CAWSVDSGGASEQFF. In DNA form, the CDR3 reads TGTGCCTGGAGTGTAGATAGCGGGGGGGCCAGTGAGCAGTTCTTC.

The CDR3, as DNA: TGTGCCAGTAGCGGACAGGGAGGTAATCAGCCCCAGCATTTT. It codes for CASSGQGGNQPQHF. The rearrangement links TRBV27 to TRBJ1-5, with 8 bases matching TRBD1. The V segment lost 9 bases and the J segment 4 bases; nucleotides outside the gene matches: 8. The CDR3 sequence is 14 residues long. CDR1 is MNHEY and CDR2 is SMNVEV in the germline V gene (reference sequence).

This clone was detected a few times. V is TRBV6-6 and J is TRBJ1-3, with D possibly being TRBD1 (5 bases). Germline loops: CDR1 MNHNY, CDR2 SVGAGI (reference sequence). The CDR3 consists of 16 residues. Between the trimmed V and J ends, which lost 2 bases and 1 base, there was a span of 12 bases. The CDR3, as DNA: TGTGCCAGCAGTTACCCTCTCGGGGGATCTGGAAACACCATATATTTT. This gives the protein CASSYPLGGSGNTIYF.

J is TRBJ1-3 and V is TRBV7-2; 10 nucleotides align to TRBD1. V shed 3 bases and J 2 bases; nucleotides not matched to a gene: 4. The CDR3 is made up of 16 amino acids. Germline CDR1 reads SGHTA; CDR2 reads FQGNSA. CDR3 residues: CASSFLTGGTGNTIYF. The CDR3 DNA reads TGTGCCAGCAGCTTCTTGACAGGGGGCACTGGAAACACCATATATTTT. Together with reference TRBV7-2 and TRBJ1-3, the CDR3 gives the full variable domain: GAGVSQSPSNKVTEKGKDVELRCDPISGHTALYWYRQSLGQGLEFLIYFQGNSAPDKSGLPSDRFSAERTGGSVSTLTIQRTQQEDSAVYLCASSFLTGGTGNTIYFGEGSWLTVV.

The chain recombines TRBV11-1 with TRBJ2-1, with a tentative D call TRBD2 (5 bases). Germline V lookup: CDR1 SGHAT, CDR2 FQDESV (reference sequence). This CDR3 contains 14 residues. The V and J ends lost 1 base and 6 bases respectively, with 10 bases between them. CDR3 loop: CASSLVLATNEQFF. The CDR3 DNA reads as TGTGCCAGCAGCTTAGTTCTAGCAACCAATGAGCAGTTCTTC.

The chain uses TRBV4-3 and TRBJ1-1, with a tentative D call TRBD1 (6 bases). The CDR3 length is 16 residues. V lost 0 bases and J lost 2, with 13 bases in between. Germline V gives CDR1 LGHNA, CDR2 YSLEER. CDR3 loop: CASSQDLNRVNTEAFF. CDR3 coding DNA: TGCGCCAGCAGCCAAGATCTCAACAGGGTAAACACTGAAGCTTTCTTT.

V and J are TRBV7-2 and TRBJ1-2; D is perhaps TRBD1 (6 bases). V dropped 3 bases and J dropped 4 bases, with 9 bases sitting between them. CDR1 and CDR2 (germline): SGHTA, FQGNSA. This CDR3 is 13 amino acids long. CDR3 region: CASSLGGLYGYTF. In DNA, the CDR3 is TGTGCCAGCAGCTTGGGGGGGCTCTATGGCTACACCTTC.